These T cell receptor beta chains were read from a single sample in a study of siplizumab effects on memory and regulatory T cells. TCRdb keeps only in-frame clones here, not all; method: immunoSEQ multiplex PCR. Among approximately 94,000 clones listed, 80% to 95% were seen once. The specimen sequenced was CD8+ T cells sorted from blood. The receptors were sampled from a human donor in good health. Each CDR3 is given with its conserved first and last residue. The D gene is left open where the match is weak.

j_call	d_call	v_call	cdr3_nt	cdr3_aa
TRBJ2-7	NA	TRBV4-2	TGTGCCAGCAGCCCTATCGGGACAACCTCCTACGAGCAGTACTTC	CASSPIGTTSYEQYF
TRBJ1-1	NA	TRBV7-2	TGTGCCAGCAGCTTAGCAGGGGCTTGGACTGAAGCTTTCTTT	CASSLAGAWTEAFF
TRBJ2-2	NA	TRBV5-6	TGTGCCAGCAGCTTATCTCTTGGGACATCGAACACCGGGGAGCTGTTTTTT	CASSLSLGTSNTGELFF
TRBJ2-3	TRBD1	TRBV6-1	TGCGCCAGCAGAACAGGGGAAGGCACAGATACGCAGTATTTT	CASRTGEGTDTQYF
TRBJ1-1	NA	TRBV30	TGTGCCTGGGACGTCGGGACACGGAAATTGGGCACTGTAACTTTCTTT	CAWDVGTRKLGTVTFF
TRBJ2-2	NA	TRBV27	TGTGCCAGCAGTTTACTGGCCGGGGAGCTGTTTTTT	CASSLLAGELFF
TRBJ2-1	NA	TRBV15	TGTGCCACCAGCAGGGGGGTAGGGGTCAATGAGCAGTTCTTC	CATSRGVGVNEQFF
TRBJ1-5	NA	TRBV6-1	TGTGCCAGCAGTGGGGATAGCAATCAGCCCCAGCATTTT	CASSGDSNQPQHF
TRBJ1-1	TRBD1	TRBV7-9	TGTGCCAGCAGCTTAGTGGTCGACAGGGGGCTCCCTGAAGCTTTCTTT	CASSLVVDRGLPEAFF
TRBJ2-1	NA	TRBV13	TGTGCCAGCAGCTTGGCAGGGTACTACAATGAGCAGTTCTTC	CASSLAGYYNEQFF
TRBJ1-5	TRBD1	TRBV4-1	TGCGCCAGCCAGCTAGGGACAGAGAATCAGCCCCAGCATTTT	CASQLGTENQPQHF
TRBJ1-1	NA	TRBV6-1	TGTGCCAGCAGTGAAGTGTTAGGGACGTTCGCTGAAGCTTTCTTT	CASSEVLGTFAEAFF
TRBJ1-4	TRBD1	TRBV9	TGTGCCAGCAGCGTAGGCTCCCAGGGGGCTAATGAAAAACTGTTTTTT	CASSVGSQGANEKLFF
TRBJ1-5	NA	TRBV30	TGTGCCTGGAGTGCCCTGGATAGCAATCAGCCCCAGCATTTT	CAWSALDSNQPQHF
TRBJ1-1	NA	TRBV11-2	TGTGCCAGCAGCTTACTGGTAGTTGAAGCTTTCTTT	CASSLLVVEAFF
TRBJ1-1	NA	TRBV6-1	TGTGCCAGCAGTGTAAGGACGGGGAACACTGAAGCTTTCTTT	CASSVRTGNTEAFF
TRBJ2-7	NA	TRBV28	TGTGCCAGCAGTTCTCCCGGCTACGAGCAGTACTTC	CASSSPGYEQYF
TRBJ2-1	NA	TRBV11-2	TGTGCCAGCACCCGTTCCTACAATGAGCAGTTCTTC	CASTRSYNEQFF
TRBJ2-5	TRBD2	TRBV15	TGTGCCACCAGCAGAGCTACTAGCGAGACAGAGACCCAGTACTTC	CATSRATSETETQYF
TRBJ2-1	TRBD2	TRBV7-3	TGTGCCAGCAGCTGGACTAGCGCAACCTACAATGAGCAGTTCTTC	CASSWTSATYNEQFF
TRBJ2-2	NA	TRBV5-1	TGCGCCAGCAGCTTGGACGGGAACACCGGGGAGCTGTTTTTT	CASSLDGNTGELFF
TRBJ2-7	NA	TRBV4-1	TGCGCCAGCAGCCATACAGTGTCGGCCGAGCAGTACTTC	CASSHTVSAEQYF
TRBJ2-5	NA	TRBV10-2	TGCGCCAGCAGTGAGCTCCAATTGGGGGAGCAGTACTTC	CASSELQLGEQYF
TRBJ1-2	TRBD1	TRBV5-1	TGCGCCAGCAGCTTTCCGGGACAGGATGGCTACACCTTC	CASSFPGQDGYTF